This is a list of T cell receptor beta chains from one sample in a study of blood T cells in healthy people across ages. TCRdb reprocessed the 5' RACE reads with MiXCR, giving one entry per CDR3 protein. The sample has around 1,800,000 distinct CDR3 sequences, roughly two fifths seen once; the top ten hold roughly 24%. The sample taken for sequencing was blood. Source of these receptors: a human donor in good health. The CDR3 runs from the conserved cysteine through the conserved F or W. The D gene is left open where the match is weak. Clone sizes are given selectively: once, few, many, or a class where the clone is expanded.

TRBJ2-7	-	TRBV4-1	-	TGCGCCAGCAGTCCCACCTTCTCCTACGAGCAGTACTTC	CASSPTFSYEQYF
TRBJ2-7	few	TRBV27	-	TGTGCCAGCAGTATTAGGGGACAACTGGCCTACGAGCAGTACTTC	CASSIRGQLAYEQYF
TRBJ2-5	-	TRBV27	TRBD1	TGTGCCAGCAGTTCCGACTCCGGACAGGGGAGCAGCGAGACCCAGTACTTC	CASSSDSGQGSSETQYF
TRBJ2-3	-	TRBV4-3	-	TGCGCCAGCAGCCAAGATCCGACGATCACAGATACGCAGTATTTT	CASSQDPTITDTQYF
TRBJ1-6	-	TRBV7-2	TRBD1	TGTGCCAGCAGCTCAACTCTACCCGGACAGGGTGGAAATTCACCCCTCCACTTT	CASSSTLPGQGGNSPLHF
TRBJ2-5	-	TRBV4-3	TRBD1	TGCGCCAGCAGCCAAGATAAAGAACAGGGGAAGGAGACCCAGTACTTC	CASSQDKEQGKETQYF
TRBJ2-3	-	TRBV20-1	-	TGCAGTGCTCACCTCCGGGGCAGCCGGCTAATTAGCACAGATACGCAGTATTTT	CSAHLRGSRLISTDTQYF
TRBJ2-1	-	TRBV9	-	TGTGCCAGCAGCGTAGCCCCAGGGAATGAGCAGTTCTTC	CASSVAPGNEQFF
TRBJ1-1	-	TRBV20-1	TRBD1	TGCAGTGCTAGGGGACAGGTGAACACTGAAGCTTTCTTT	CSARGQVNTEAFF
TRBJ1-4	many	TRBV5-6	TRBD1	TGTGCCAGCAGCTCGGGACAGCTTAATGAAAAACTGTTTTTT	CASSSGQLNEKLFF
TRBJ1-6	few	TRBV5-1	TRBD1	TGCGCCAGCAGCGCCATACTCGGGGGACAGGCGACTCCGATTGCCAATTCACCCCTCCACTTT	CASSAILGGQATPIANSPLHF
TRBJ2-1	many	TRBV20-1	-	TGCAGTGCTAGAGACTACAATGAGCAGTTCTTC	CSARDYNEQFF
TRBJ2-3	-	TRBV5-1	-	TGCGCCAGCAGCTTGGGACAGTCCACAGATACGCAGGATTTT	CASSLGQSTDTQDF
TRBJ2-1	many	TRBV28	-	TGTGCCAGCAAAGGCCTCAATGAGCAGTTCTTC	CASKGLNEQFF
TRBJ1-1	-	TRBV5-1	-	TGCGCCAGCAGCTTCGAGGGGCCTGAAGCTTTCTTT	CASSFEGPEAFF
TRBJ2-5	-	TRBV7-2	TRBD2	TGTGCCAGCACCCTAGGCGGGGGCCAAGAGACCCAGTACTTC	CASTLGGGQETQYF
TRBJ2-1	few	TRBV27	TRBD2	TGTGCCAGCAGTCCGACTAGCCCGCCCTACAATGAGCAGTTCTTC	CASSPTSPPYNEQFF
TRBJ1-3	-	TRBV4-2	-	TGTGCCAGCAGCCAAGACGGGACCGATGGAAACACCATATATTTT	CASSQDGTDGNTIYF